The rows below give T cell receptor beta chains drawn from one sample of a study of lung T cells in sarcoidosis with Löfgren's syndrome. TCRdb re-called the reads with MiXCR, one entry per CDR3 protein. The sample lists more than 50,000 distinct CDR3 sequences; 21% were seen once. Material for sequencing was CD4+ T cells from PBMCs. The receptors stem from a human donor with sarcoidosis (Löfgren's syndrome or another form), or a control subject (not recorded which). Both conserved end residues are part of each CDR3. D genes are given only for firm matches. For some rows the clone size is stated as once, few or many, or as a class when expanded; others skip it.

TGCGCCAGCAGCGGGAGCCAAGAGACCCAGTACTTC	CASSGSQETQYF	TRBV4-1	few	NA	TRBJ2-5
TGTGCCAGCAGTCTTGGACACTCTGGGGCCAACGTCCTGACTTTC	CASSLGHSGANVLTF	TRBV12-3/TRBV12-4	NA	NA	TRBJ2-6
TGTGCCAGCAGTTTAGTCGGCAGGGGGAACACCAGGGAGCTGTTTTTT	CASSLVGRGNTRELFF	TRBV28	NA	TRBD1	TRBJ2-2
TGTGCCAGCAGTTTATCTAACACCCGCTTTGGGGCCAACGTCCTGACTTTC	CASSLSNTRFGANVLTF	TRBV28	few	NA	TRBJ2-6
TGTGCCAGCAGCTTAGCAGGGAACATTGAAGCTCTCTTT	CASSLAGNIEALF	TRBV7-9	NA	NA	TRBJ1-1
TGTGCCAGCAGCTTAGTCGGGACTAGCGAATACAATGAGCAGTTCTTC	CASSLVGTSEYNEQFF	TRBV7-2	many	TRBD2	TRBJ2-1
TGTGCCAGCAGCCCTCACCAGATGGGGGCTTTCTTT	CASSPHQMGAFF	TRBV14	many	NA	TRBJ1-1
TGTGCCAGCAGCCCGCACGCATACGAGCAGTACTTC	CASSPHAYEQYF	TRBV7-6	many	NA	TRBJ2-7
TGCAGTGCTAGGTCTCCTCTAGCGGGAACTTACAATGAGCAGTTCTTC	CSARSPLAGTYNEQFF	TRBV20-1	many	TRBD2	TRBJ2-1
TGTGCCAGCAGTTCCGAAACCGGGACAGGGCACACTGAAGCTTTCTTT	CASSSETGTGHTEAFF	TRBV28	NA	TRBD1	TRBJ1-1
TGTGCCATCAGTGACCCCGGGAGGGAGAGGACTGAAGCTTTCTTT	CAISDPGRERTEAFF	TRBV6-6	NA	NA	TRBJ1-1
TGTGCCAGCTCATTGCAGGGGGCCTCGAACACTGAAGCTTTCTTT	CASSLQGASNTEAFF	TRBV18	few	TRBD1	TRBJ1-1
TGCGCCAGCAGCCATGACAGGGTCGAGTACTATGGCTACACCTTC	CASSHDRVEYYGYTF	TRBV4-1	many	TRBD1	TRBJ1-2
TGTGCCAGCAGCTTGTTAAGTTTCTCTGGAAACACCATATATTTT	CASSLLSFSGNTIYF	TRBV5-6	few	NA	TRBJ1-3
TGTGCCTGGAGTCACGGGAGCTACAATGAGCAGTTCTTC	CAWSHGSYNEQFF	TRBV30	few	NA	TRBJ2-1
TGCAGTGCTAACCCGGACAGGGGAGGCAATCAGCCCCAGCATTTT	CSANPDRGGNQPQHF	TRBV20-1	many	TRBD1	TRBJ1-5
TGTGCCAGCAGCCGATACACCGGGACTAGCGGGAGCAATGAGCAGTTCTTC	CASSRYTGTSGSNEQFF	TRBV11-1	few	TRBD2	TRBJ2-1
TGTGCCAGCAGCTTGGCGCAGGGGGCATTGGATACGCAGTATTTT	CASSLAQGALDTQYF	TRBV5-4	few	TRBD1	TRBJ2-3
TGTGCCAGCAGCTTATTGGGACGGGATCAGCCCCAGCATTTT	CASSLLGRDQPQHF	TRBV7-2	many	NA	TRBJ1-5
TGTGCCAGCAGCTCCCGAGGGGGGTTGCCCGGGGAGCTGTTTTTT	CASSSRGGLPGELFF	TRBV7-7	NA	NA	TRBJ2-2
TGTGCCAGCAGCCCAGGGGGAACTAATCAGCCCCAGCATTTT	CASSPGGTNQPQHF	TRBV7-9	many	TRBD1	TRBJ1-5
TGTGCCATGGGAAACTCAGATACGCAGTATTTT	CAMGNSDTQYF	TRBV10-3	many	NA	TRBJ2-3
TGTGCCAGCAGTTTAGTGAACCCTGGGTCTACTGAAGCTTTCTTT	CASSLVNPGSTEAFF	TRBV12-3/TRBV12-4	NA	NA	TRBJ1-1
TGTGCCAGCAGCTTAGGTCCGGGTGCGGTAAACACTGAAGCTTTCTTT	CASSLGPGAVNTEAFF	TRBV7-2	many	NA	TRBJ1-1
TGCAGTGCTAGAGCGAGTAGCGGAGCGTCCTACGAGCAGTACTTC	CSARASSGASYEQYF	TRBV20-1	few	NA	TRBJ2-7
TGTGCTAGTGGTTTGGGACTAGCGGGGGTCACAGATACGCAGTATTTT	CASGLGLAGVTDTQYF	TRBV12-5	many	TRBD2	TRBJ2-3
TGTGCCAGCACCCCTCTGGAGGGGGCACGGGAGACCCAGTACTTC	CASTPLEGARETQYF	TRBV28	few	NA	TRBJ2-5
TGTGCCAGCAGTTCCCGGAACAGGGGTGGGACAGATACGCAGTATTTT	CASSSRNRGGTDTQYF	TRBV28	many	TRBD1	TRBJ2-3
TGTGCCAGCAGTGACACTAGCGGGATCGATGAGCAGTTCTTC	CASSDTSGIDEQFF	TRBV25-1	many	TRBD2	TRBJ2-1